These 4 T cell receptor beta chains came from one sample sequenced in a study of cytomegalovirus exposure and HLA in healthy donors. Profiling relied on immunoSEQ multiplex PCR, and the TCRdb table lists in-frame clones only, not all of them. Among roughly 150,000 clones listed, 70% to 90% were seen once. Material: PBMCs. These TCRs come from a man aged 18-30 years in good health and CMV-seronegative.

The chain uses TRBV7-8 and TRBJ1-4, with a weak D call TRBD1 (6 bases). V was shortened by 1 base and J by 4 bases, with 13 bases between the two germline ends. Germline V gene lookup returns CDR1 SGHVS and CDR2 FQNEAQ. This CDR3 has 16 amino acids. CDR3 sequence (DNA): TGTGCCAGCAGCTTAGTAGGGGGTAGGGGTAATGAAAAACTGTTTTTT. Encoded protein: CASSLVGGRGNEKLFF.

The gene calls are TRBV7-9 and TRBJ2-1; 10 positions match TRBD2. Germline loops: CDR1 SEHNR, CDR2 FQNEAQ (reference sequence). This CDR3 has 16 residues. J lost 10 bases, V lost 7 bases, and 16 bases had no gene match. The CDR3 loop reads CASTNPGASGGREQFF. The CDR3 nucleotides are TGTGCCAGCACCAACCCAGGGGCTAGCGGGGGACGGGAGCAGTTCTTC.

Here the CDR3 reads CASSFRERGADTQYF. Written as DNA, the CDR3 is TGTGCCAGCAGTTTTAGGGAGCGGGGGGCAGATACGCAGTATTTT. The chain links TRBV6-8 to TRBJ2-3; TRBD2 aligns across 9 bases. With V trimmed by 4 bases and J by 4 bases, 6 bases remained unmatched. This CDR3 region has 15 residues. Looked up from germline, CDR1 is MNHGY and CDR2 is SAAAGT.

This chain links TRBV7-2 with TRBJ2-3; weak D call: TRBD2 (6 bases). V lost 6 bases to trimming and J lost 2 bases, with 15 bases between them. There are 15 residues in the CDR3. Germline loops: CDR1 SGHTA, CDR2 FQGNSA. Written as DNA, the CDR3 is TGTGCCAGCAGAAGACCGGGACTTAACACAGATACGCAGTATTTT. It specifies CASRRPGLNTDTQYF.